The 13 T cell receptor beta chains below come from one sample, sequenced in a study of human T cells and chemical hapten exposure. Time point defined: pre-sensitization, week 0. Treatment reported: therapeutic diphenylcyclopropenone sensitization with weekly scalp DPC. TCRdb re-analysed the RACE reads in MiXCR, keeping a single row per CDR3 protein. The sample records 200,000 to 300,000 distinct CDR3 sequences, about 9.4% being singletons. Sequencing was performed on whole blood, taken in connection with sensitization to the hapten diphenylcyclopropenone (DPC). Every receptor here comes from a middle-aged woman with alopecia areata. Some clones in this sample may be carry-over from other donors' samples.

The chain couples TRBV28 to TRBJ1-5; D might be TRBD1 (5 bases). The V gene's germline CDR1 is MDHEN and CDR2 SYDVKM. CDR3 size: 14 residues. Trimming cost V 4 bases and J 0 bases, with 7 bases left between them. The CDR3 nucleotides are TGTGCCAGCAGTTGGGGCCATAGCAATCAGCCCCAGCATTTT. Its translation is CASSWGHSNQPQHF.

This clonotype was recorded a few times. This chain uses TRBV29-1 with TRBJ2-7, with D maybe TRBD2 (5 bases). This CDR3 region has 13 residues. The germline CDR1 and CDR2 sequences are SQVTM and ANQGSEA. V dropped 6 bases and J dropped 0 bases, with 12 bases sitting between them. The CDR3 nucleotides read TGCAGCGTCCTTAGCGCTCACTCCTACGAGCAGTACTTC. It translates to CSVLSAHSYEQYF.

The chain carries TRBV18 and TRBJ2-2, with D maybe TRBD1 (6 bases). Germline V gives CDR1 KGHSH, CDR2 LQKENI. The length of the CDR3 is 15 residues. Trimming removed 1 base at V and 5 bases at J, with 11 bases between. The CDR3 DNA reads as TGTGCCAGCTCACCACTTGCAGGGGAGACCGGGGAGCTGTTTTTT. Amino acid sequence: CASSPLAGETGELFF.

About this clonotype itself: With a much larger clone just one base away, this may be a read error. This chain connects TRBV28 to TRBJ1-4; 8 positions match TRBD1. From germline, CDR1 is MDHEN and CDR2 SYDVKM. The CDR3 contains 15 residues. Here the CDR3 DNA reads TGTGCCAACAGTACCGACAGGGGAACTAATGAAAAACTGTTTTTT. Translated, it gives CANSTDRGTNEKLFF. The variable domain in full, with the rest retrieved from reference TRBV28 and TRBJ1-4, is DVKVTQSSRYLVKRTGEKVFLECVQDMDHENMFWYRQDPGLGLRLIYFSYDVKMKEKGDIPEGYSVSREKKERFSLILESASTNQTSMYLCANSTDRGTNEKLFFGSGTQLSVL.

This clonotype was seen a handful of times. This chain connects TRBV5-1 to TRBJ2-2, with D uncertain. The V end was cut by 9 bases, the J end by 8 bases, with 11 bases between. Germline V gives CDR1 SGHRS, CDR2 YFSETQ. The CDR3 is made up of 11 amino acids. The CDR3 DNA sequence: TGCGCCACCCTAGGGTCGGGGGAGCTGTTTTTT. It encodes CATLGSGELFF.

This clonotype came up a few times. The chain couples TRBV11-1 to TRBJ2-2; tentative D call: TRBD1 (5 bases). CDR1 SGHAT and CDR2 FQDESV come from the germline V gene (reference sequence). V was shortened by 5 bases and J by 2 bases, with 12 bases between the two germline ends. The CDR3 has 15 amino acids. CDR3 DNA sequence: TGTGCCAGCAGCCAGGCCAGGGAAAACACCGGGGAGCTGTTTTTT. As protein: CASSQARENTGELFF.

About this clonotype itself: This sequence may be a read error, since a much larger clone differs from it by one base. The chain's CDR3 is CVSRTGTGSYEQYF. The CDR3 DNA reads TGTGTCAGCAGAACCGGGACAGGCTCCTACGAGCAGTACTTC. The chain couples TRBV28 to TRBJ2-7; the match to TRBD1 covers 8 bases. The germline CDR1 and CDR2 sequences are MDHEN and SYDVKM. The CDR3 is 14 residues long. The complete variable domain, with remaining parts taken from reference TRBV28 and TRBJ2-7, reads DVKVTQSSRYLVKRTGEKVFLECVQDMDHENMFWYRQDPGLGLRLIYFSYDVKMKEKGDIPEGYSVSREKKERFSLILESASTNQTSMYLCVSRTGTGSYEQYFGPGTRLTVT.

There are many counts of this clonotype. V gene TRBV29-1 combines with J gene TRBJ1-2; no firm D call. Germline CDR1 reads SQVTM; CDR2 reads ANQGSEA. Trimming left V 2 bases short and J 6 bases short, with 10 bases between. This CDR3 has 12 residues. CDR3 sequence (DNA): TGCAGCGTTGAACGGGGTGCGGATGGCTACACCTTC. As protein: CSVERGADGYTF.

This clonotype is medium-sized in the sample. The chain recombines TRBV7-9 with TRBJ1-1; no reliable D call. This CDR3 contains 14 residues. V was trimmed by 1 base and J by 3 bases, leaving 9 bases between them. Germline lookup yields CDR1 SEHNR and CDR2 FQNEAQ (reference sequence). Written as DNA, the CDR3 is TGTGCCAGCAGCTTAGAGGGCAGGTACACTGAAGCTTTCTTT. As protein: CASSLEGRYTEAFF.

This clonotype occurred a few times. This chain links TRBV9 with TRBJ2-7; possible D gene TRBD1, 6 bases. Germline CDR1 is SGDLS and CDR2 is YYNGEE. The CDR3 loop spans 14 amino acids. The V end was cut by 3 bases, the J end by 5 bases, with 15 bases between. In DNA, the CDR3 is TGTGCCAGCAGCGCAAACAGGGTCGCGGACGAGCAGTACTTC. Translation: CASSANRVADEQYF. The variable domain in full, completed from reference TRBV9 and TRBJ2-7, reads DSGVTQTPKHLITATGQRVTLRCSPRSGDLSVYWYQQSLDQGLQFLIQYYNGEERAKGNILERFSAQQFPDLHSELNLSSLELGDSALYFCASSANRVADEQYFGPGTRLTVT.

There are many counts of this clonotype. For the CDR3, the DNA is TGTGCCAGCAGCTTAGCGAGTCAGCGGGGGCACGCGAACACCGGGGAGCTGTTTTTT. Translation gives CASSLASQRGHANTGELFF. V is TRBV7-2 and J is TRBJ2-2, with 8 positions matching TRBD2. Germline trimming cut 0 bases from V and 0 bases from J; bases unmatched to any gene: 9. The CDR3 is made up of 19 amino acids. In germline, CDR1 is SGHTA, CDR2 FQGNSA.

In this sample, this clonotype turned up a few times. This sequence joins TRBV4-1 and TRBJ2-3; possible D gene TRBD2, 5 bases. V was pared by 8 bases and J by 6 bases, with 21 bases between. The germline gives CDR1 MGHRA, CDR2 YSYEKL. The CDR3 extends over 15 amino acids. This chain's CDR3 is CASHHLSEGLDTQYF. The CDR3 coding sequence is TGCGCCAGCCACCACCTCTCTGAGGGCCTGGATACGCAGTATTTT.

This chain connects TRBV2 to TRBJ1-2; 9 nucleotides line up with TRBD1. CDR1 is SNHLY and CDR2 is FYNNEI in the germline V gene. CDR3 size: 14 residues. V lost 7 bases to trimming and J lost 8 bases; unmatched junction nucleotides: 11. CDR3 sequence: CASKTGTGNFGYTF. CDR3 coding DNA: TGTGCCAGCAAGACCGGGACAGGGAATTTCGGCTACACCTTC. The complete variable domain, with remaining parts taken from reference TRBV2 and TRBJ1-2, reads EPEVTQTPSHQVTQMGQEVILRCVPISNHLYFYWYRQILGQKVEFLVSFYNNEISEKSEIFDDQFSVERPDGSNFTLKIRSTKLEDSAMYFCASKTGTGNFGYTFGSGTRLTVV.